A selection of T cell receptor beta chains follows, all from one sample in a study of T-cell memory formation after mild COVID-19. TCRdb used MiXCR to reprocess the 5' RACE reads, holding one entry per CDR3 protein. The data show roughly 70,000 distinct CDR3 sequences, approximately 15% seen once. Sequencing used PBMCs or a T cell subset sorted from them (not recorded which). The receptor source for this set is an adult woman who had mild COVID-19 (a few samples of this study predate the infection). Cell type and time point are not known. CDR3s include the opening cysteine and the closing phenylalanine or tryptophan. A D gene is named only where the DNA matches it firmly. Only some rows state a clone size, as once, few, many or a class for expanded clones.

TRBD1,.,TRBJ2-7,TRBV7-9,CASSAPDRGSWEQYF,TGTGCCAGCAGCGCCCCGGACAGGGGATCCTGGGAGCAGTACTTC
TRBD2,few,TRBJ2-3,TRBV6-5,CASSYGSSGRTDTQYF,TGTGCCAGCAGTTACGGGTCTAGCGGGAGGACAGATACGCAGTATTTT
TRBD2,few,TRBJ2-3,TRBV7-2,CASSLGQGVASSGRPYTQYF,TGTGCCAGCAGCTTAGGTCAGGGGGTCGCTTCTAGCGGGAGGCCATATACGCAGTATTTT
TRBD2,.,TRBJ2-3,TRBV5-1,CASSSDPGLVADTQYF,TGCGCCAGCAGCTCAGATCCGGGACTAGTGGCAGATACGCAGTATTTT
TRBD2,many,TRBJ2-1,TRBV20-1,CSAKGVASGDHNEQFF,TGCAGTGCAAAGGGGGTGGCTAGCGGGGATCACAATGAGCAGTTCTTC
.,few,TRBJ2-1,TRBV24-1,CAIGGSSYNEQFF,TGTGCCATAGGCGGTAGCTCCTACAATGAGCAGTTCTTC
TRBD1,.,TRBJ2-2,TRBV29-1,CSVRGGAAGELFF,TGCAGCGTTCGAGGGGGCGCTGCCGGGGAGCTGTTTTTT
.,few,TRBJ2-3,TRBV7-9,CASSRSGTDTQYF,TGTGCCAGCAGCCGTAGCGGCACAGATACGCAGTATTTT
.,many,TRBJ2-3,TRBV29-1,CSVDGTPTDTQYF,TGCAGCGTTGACGGAACGCCCACAGATACGCAGTATTTT
TRBD1,.,TRBJ1-2,TRBV9,CASSVGDSYGYTF,TGTGCCAGCAGCGTAGGGGACAGCTATGGCTACACCTTC
.,.,TRBJ2-7,TRBV29-1,CSVVSSYEQYF,TGCAGCGTGGTAAGCTCCTACGAGCAGTACTTC
.,few,TRBJ2-7,TRBV4-3,CASSQDLMHEQYF,TGCGCCAGCAGCCAAGATCTGATGCACGAGCAGTACTTC
.,.,TRBJ2-1,TRBV6-6,CASSYGYEGEYNEQFF,TGTGCCAGCAGTTACGGGTATGAGGGCGAATACAATGAGCAGTTCTTC
.,.,TRBJ2-3,TRBV24-1,CATSGPAGATDTQYF,TGTGCCACCAGTGGGCCCGCAGGGGCCACAGATACGCAGTATTTT
.,few,TRBJ2-1,TRBV29-1,CSDQGYNEQFF,TGCAGCGACCAGGGTTACAATGAGCAGTTCTTC
.,many,TRBJ2-1,TRBV5-1,CASSLFGVGNEQFF,TGCGCCAGCAGCTTGTTCGGGGTGGGCAATGAGCAGTTCTTC
TRBD2,.,TRBJ2-7,TRBV5-1,CASSAPRDGGYEQYF,TGCGCCAGCAGCGCCCCCCGGGACGGGGGGTACGAGCAGTACTTC
.,.,TRBJ2-7,TRBV27,CASSLQGSEQYF,TGTGCCAGCAGTCTCCAGGGTTCCGAGCAGTACTTC
TRBD1,few,TRBJ2-1,TRBV4-3,CASSQGTGGYNEQFF,TGCGCCAGCAGCCAAGGGACAGGGGGCTACAATGAGCAGTTCTTC
TRBD1,few,TRBJ2-7,TRBV9,CASSPSDRTYEQYF,TGTGCCAGCAGCCCTTCGGACAGGACCTACGAGCAGTACTTC
.,few,TRBJ2-7,TRBV12-3/TRBV12-4,CASSWTELEQYF,TGTGCCAGCAGTTGGACCGAGCTCGAGCAGTACTTC
.,few,TRBJ2-1,TRBV6-5,CASSSGPLEFF,TGTGCCAGCAGCTCCGGGCCACTCGAGTTCTTC
TRBD1,few,TRBJ2-7,TRBV4-3,CASSQGQRYEQYF,TGCGCCAGCAGCCAGGGACAGCGCTACGAGCAGTACTTC